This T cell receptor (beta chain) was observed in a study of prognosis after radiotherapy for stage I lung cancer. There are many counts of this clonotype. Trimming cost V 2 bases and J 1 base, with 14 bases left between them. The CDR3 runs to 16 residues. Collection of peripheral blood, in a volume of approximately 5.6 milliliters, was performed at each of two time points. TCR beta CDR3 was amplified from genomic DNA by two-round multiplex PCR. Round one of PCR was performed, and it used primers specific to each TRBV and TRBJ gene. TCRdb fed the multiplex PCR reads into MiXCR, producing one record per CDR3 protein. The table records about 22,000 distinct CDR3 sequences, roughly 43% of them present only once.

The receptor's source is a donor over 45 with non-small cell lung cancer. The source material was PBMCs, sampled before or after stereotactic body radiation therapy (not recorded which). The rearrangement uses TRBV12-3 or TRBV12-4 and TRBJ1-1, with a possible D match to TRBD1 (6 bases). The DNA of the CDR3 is TGTGCCAGCAGTTTATCGCAGGGGATCGGGAACACTGAAGCTTTCTTT. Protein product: CASSLSQGIGNTEAFF.